The 26 T cell receptor beta chains below all came from one sample that was sequenced in a study of blood T cell repertoires in COVID-19. Clones were sequenced by immunoSEQ multiplex PCR, and TCRdb holds only the in-frame ones, with some missing. The profile covers 100,000 to 120,000 clones, with around 81% appearing a single time and 37% taken by the ten largest. Specimen: peripheral blood. The receptor set was obtained from a man older than 75 with acute or convalescent COVID-19.

This clone has only a few counts. The CDR3 sequence is CASSDSVAGGGNEQFF. CDR3 sequence (DNA): TGTGCCAGCAGTGACTCGGTAGCGGGAGGCGGAAATGAGCAGTTCTTC. The V gene is TRBV6-4, the J gene TRBJ2-1, with 10 bases lining up with TRBD2. This CDR3 contains 16 residues. V gave up 0 bases and J gave up 7 bases; unmatched junction bases: 6. In germline, CDR1 is MRHNA, CDR2 SNTAGT.

Regarding this clone: One end of the junction varies from germline; a read error may be responsible. The chain employs TRBV5-1 and TRBJ1-2, with a tentative D call TRBD1 (6 bases). Germline loops: CDR1 SGHRS, CDR2 YFSETQ. The CDR3 consists of 14 residues. CDR3 nucleotide sequence: TGCGCCAGCAACTTGGTAACAGGGAGGGATGGCTACACCTTC. The encoded protein is CASNLVTGRDGYTF. The full variable domain, its missing parts supplied by reference TRBV5-1 and TRBJ1-2, is KAGVTQTPRYLIKTRGQQVTLSCSPISGHRSVSWYQQTPGQGLQFLFEYFSETQRNKGNFPGRFSGRQFSNSRSEMNVSTLELGDSALYLCASNLVTGRDGYTFGSGTRLTVV.

This chain connects TRBV11-1 to TRBJ2-5; D is perhaps TRBD1 (6 bases). The V and J ends lost 5 bases and 1 base respectively, with 11 bases between them. This CDR3 contains 14 residues. The germline CDR1 and CDR2 sequences are SGHAT and FQDESV (reference sequence). The CDR3 sequence is CASSLDRFQETQYF. CDR3 nucleotides: TGTGCCAGCAGCCTTGACAGGTTCCAAGAGACCCAGTACTTC. Full variable domain (missing parts from reference TRBV11-1 and TRBJ2-5): EAEVAQSPRYKITEKSQAVAFWCDPISGHATLYWYRQILGQGPELLVQFQDESVVDDSQLPKDRFSAERLKGVDSTLKIQPAELGDSAMYLCASSLDRFQETQYFGPGTRLLVL.

The chain joins TRBV5-1 to TRBJ1-6; the D gene is possibly TRBD1 (6 bases). This CDR3 region has 15 residues. V dropped 0 bases and J dropped 8 bases, with 12 bases sitting between them. The germline V gene encodes CDR1 SGHRS and CDR2 YFSETQ. DNA of the CDR3: TGCGCCAGCAGCTTGGCACAGGGAGGGGATTCACCCCTCCACTTT. It is translated as CASSLAQGGDSPLHF.

V and J are TRBV6-2 or TRBV6-3 and TRBJ1-1; no clear D gene. Per germline, CDR1 MNHEY and CDR2 SVGEGT. CDR3 length: 16 amino acids. Deletions cut 0 bases from V and 1 base from J, with 12 bases between. CDR3 DNA: TGTGCCAGCAGTTACTCAGCGGGCAGCCCGAACACTGAAGCTTTCTTT. Its translation is CASSYSAGSPNTEAFF.

The chain uses TRBV7-6 and TRBJ2-1, with a possible D match to TRBD1 (5 bases). Looked up from germline, CDR1 is SGHVS and CDR2 is FNYEAQ. The CDR3 covers 14 residues. V was trimmed by 5 bases and J by 4 bases, leaving 12 bases between them. The CDR3 here is CASSPWGRYNEQFF. CDR3 bases: TGTGCCAGCAGCCCGTGGGGCCGGTACAATGAGCAGTTCTTC.

This chain uses TRBV3-1 (or the pseudogene TRBV3-2) with TRBJ1-5; unclear D gene. Trimming stripped 6 bases from V and 0 bases from J, with 9 bases between. CDR1 and CDR2 (germline): LGHDT, YNNKEL (reference sequence). The CDR3 is 14 amino acids. The CDR3 reads CASSDGISNQPQHF. CDR3 in DNA: TGTGCCAGCAGTGATGGCATTAGCAATCAGCCCCAGCATTTT.

The rearrangement uses TRBV6-6 and TRBJ2-7; 7 nucleotides agree with TRBD2. Germline V gene data show CDR1 as MNHNY and CDR2 as SVGAGI (reference sequence). The CDR3 is 15 residues long. Losses at the gene ends were 7 bases for V and 2 bases for J; bases not matched to a gene: 11. CDR3 bases: TGTGCCAGCACCCCCCGATCTAGCGGTACCTACGAGCAGTACTTC. This gives the protein CASTPRSSGTYEQYF.

The chain is built from TRBV6-6 and TRBJ1-1; 7 nucleotides line up with TRBD1. Germline V gives CDR1 MNHNY, CDR2 SVGAGI (reference sequence). Unmatched junction bases numbered 5, after V lost 5 bases and J lost 2 bases. The CDR3 contains 14 residues. CDR3 in amino acids: CASSLPGGNTEAFF. CDR3 in DNA: TGTGCCAGCAGTCTCCCAGGGGGAAACACTGAAGCTTTCTTT.

The V gene is TRBV5-1, the J gene TRBJ2-7; 10 bases map to TRBD1. The CDR3 contains 14 residues. V dropped 4 bases and J dropped 5; count of bases not matched to a gene: 6. Germline CDR1 SGHRS, CDR2 YFSETQ. CDR3 sequence reads: CASSKGTGDNEQYF. CDR3 nucleotides: TGCGCCAGCAGCAAAGGGACAGGGGACAACGAGCAGTACTTC.

The chain uses TRBV11-1 and TRBJ1-1; 9 bases line up with TRBD1. The length of the CDR3 is 15 residues. J gave up 7 bases and V 6 bases, and 12 bases lay outside the gene matches. Germline loops: CDR1 SGHAT, CDR2 FQDESV (reference sequence). The CDR3 loop reads CASSRTGAGTGEAFF. The CDR3 nucleotides are TGTGCCAGCAGTCGGACAGGGGCAGGAACTGGTGAAGCTTTCTTT. The whole variable domain, remainder taken from reference TRBV11-1 and TRBJ1-1, is EAEVAQSPRYKITEKSQAVAFWCDPISGHATLYWYRQILGQGPELLVQFQDESVVDDSQLPKDRFSAERLKGVDSTLKIQPAELGDSAMYLCASSRTGAGTGEAFFGQGTRLTVV.

This clone was found a few times. V usage is TRBV15 and J usage is TRBJ1-2, with 7 bases lining up with TRBD1. The CDR3 loop spans 15 amino acids. After removal of 0 bases from V and 8 bases from J, the junction contained 9 bases not matched to a gene. Germline V lookup: CDR1 LNHNV, CDR2 YYDKDF (reference sequence). The CDR3 protein is CATSRDQGTVNGYTF. The CDR3 region has the DNA TGTGCCACCAGCAGAGATCAAGGGACAGTCAACGGCTACACCTTC.

V and J are TRBV3-1 (or the pseudogene TRBV3-2) and TRBJ2-1, with 8 positions matching TRBD2. The CDR3 consists of 15 residues. Germline-derived CDR1 and CDR2 are LGHDT and YNNKEL (reference sequence). V lost 1 base, J lost 10 bases, and 9 bases stayed unmatched. Written as DNA, the CDR3 is TGTGCCAGCAGCCAAGGTAGCGGGATAACCGGAGAGCAGTTCTTC. Protein product: CASSQGSGITGEQFF.

The V and J genes are TRBV18 and TRBJ2-1, with D possibly being TRBD2 (6 bases). Germline V gene lookup returns CDR1 KGHSH and CDR2 LQKENI. The V end was cut by 6 bases, the J end by 9 bases, with 21 bases between. The CDR3 has 15 residues. The CDR3 coding sequence is TGTGCCAGCTCTCTTCACCAGAACCCGGAGGGTGAGCAGTTCTTC. Its translation is CASSLHQNPEGEQFF.

The CDR3 here is CASSWTGGDGYTF. The DNA of the CDR3 is TGTGCCAGCAGCTGGACAGGGGGAGATGGCTACACCTTC. The V call is TRBV6-2 or TRBV6-3, the J call TRBJ1-2; TRBD1 matches 10 bases. This CDR3 is built from 13 residues. CDR1 and CDR2 from the germline V gene are MNHEY and SVGEGT. With 6 bases clipped from V and 6 bases from J, the junction kept 4 bases outside the gene matches.

The chain uses TRBV29-1 and TRBJ2-7; possibly TRBD1 for D (6 bases). The CDR3 has 13 amino acids. Trimming removed 6 bases at V and 3 bases at J, with 15 bases between. Germline V CDR1 and CDR2: SQVTM, ANQGSEA. The CDR3 here is CSVEQQGLYEQYF. As DNA, the CDR3 is TGCAGCGTGGAACAACAGGGTCTCTACGAGCAGTACTTC.

The V gene is TRBV30, the J gene TRBJ2-7, with D possibly being TRBD2 (5 bases). Germline-derived CDR1 and CDR2 are GTSNPN and SVGIG (reference sequence). The CDR3 is 12 residues long. The V end was cut by 4 bases, the J end by 2 bases, with 9 bases between. CDR3 protein: CAWTRGTYEQYF. In nucleotides, the CDR3 is TGTGCCTGGACTCGGGGAACCTACGAGCAGTACTTC.

J is TRBJ1-2 and V is TRBV9, with a tentative D call TRBD1 (5 bases). The V gene's germline CDR1 is SGDLS and CDR2 YYNGEE. The CDR3 length is 13 residues. Trimming took off 2 bases at V and 2 bases at J, with 7 bases between the two ends. As DNA, the CDR3 is TGTGCCAGCAGCGTCTGGGGCAACTATGGCTACACCTTC. It is translated as CASSVWGNYGYTF. The whole variable domain, filled in from reference TRBV9 and TRBJ1-2, reads DSGVTQTPKHLITATGQRVTLRCSPRSGDLSVYWYQQSLDQGLQFLIQYYNGEERAKGNILERFSAQQFPDLHSELNLSSLELGDSALYFCASSVWGNYGYTFGSGTRLTVV.

The V call is TRBV30, the J call TRBJ2-3, with D hard to call. Trimming took off 1 base at V and 0 bases at J, with 5 bases between the two ends. Germline V lookup: CDR1 GTSNPN, CDR2 SVGIG (reference sequence). This CDR3 spans 13 amino acids. The chain's CDR3 is CAWSERSTDTQYF. CDR3 sequence (DNA): TGTGCCTGGAGTGAGAGGAGCACAGATACGCAGTATTTT.

The rearrangement joins TRBV2 to TRBJ1-2; TRBD1 aligns across 7 bases. The V gene end was trimmed by 7 bases and the J gene end by 2 bases; junction bases not matched to a gene: 4. This CDR3 region has 13 residues. CDR1 and CDR2 (germline): SNHLY, FYNNEI. CDR3 DNA sequence: TGTGCCAGCACCCGGGACAGCAACTATGGCTACACCTTC. Protein: CASTRDSNYGYTF.

This chain connects TRBV18 to TRBJ2-7, with a possible D match to TRBD1 (6 bases). The V gene's germline CDR1 is KGHSH and CDR2 LQKENI. Trimming cost V 5 bases and J 2 bases, with 13 bases left between them. This CDR3 is built from 14 residues. The CDR3 here is CASSDYGTTYEQYF. CDR3 bases: TGTGCCAGCTCAGACTACGGGACAACCTACGAGCAGTACTTC.

This rearrangement joins TRBV12-3 or TRBV12-4 to TRBJ1-4; D is undetermined. The CDR3 length is 13 residues. The V end was cut by 2 bases, the J end by 8 bases, with 9 bases between. In DNA, the CDR3 is TGTGCCAGCAGTTTACGGGGTGGGGAAAAACTGTTTTTT. Encoded protein: CASSLRGGEKLFF.

The rearrangement joins TRBV5-4 to TRBJ2-1, with 9 bases identical to TRBD2. This CDR3 comprises 17 residues. The ends lost 0 bases at V and 4 bases at J; junction bases unmatched: 8. The germline V gene encodes CDR1 SGHNT and CDR2 YYREEE (reference sequence). The CDR3 loop reads CASSLAGAGGRYNEQFF. Here the CDR3 DNA reads TGTGCCAGCAGCTTGGCCGGGGCGGGAGGGAGGTACAATGAGCAGTTCTTC.

V usage is TRBV7-9 and J usage is TRBJ2-5; D is unclear. V was cut by 3 bases and J by 4 bases, with 12 bases left in between. Germline V gives CDR1 SEHNR, CDR2 FQNEAQ (reference sequence). This CDR3 is 14 amino acids long. This chain's CDR3 is CASSLALQRETQYF. In nucleotides, the CDR3 is TGTGCCAGCAGCTTGGCGCTCCAGCGAGAGACCCAGTACTTC.

CDR3 loop: CASSLDLGLADYF. CDR3 nucleotide sequence: TGTGCCAGCAGCTTAGATTTAGGACTAGCGGACTACTTC. The chain is built from TRBV11-2 and TRBJ2-7; 10 bases agree with TRBD2. This CDR3 spans 13 amino acids. Germline trimming cut 0 bases from V and 13 bases from J; bases unmatched to any gene: 6. Looked up from germline, CDR1 is SGHAT and CDR2 is FQNNGV.

The CDR3 protein is CAPHSYEQYF. The CDR3, as DNA: TGTGCCCCCCACTCCTACGAGCAGTACTTC. The chain recombines TRBV30 with TRBJ2-7, with D unresolved. The CDR3 has 10 residues. Trimming removed 8 bases at V and 0 bases at J, with 5 bases between. The germline V gene encodes CDR1 GTSNPN and CDR2 SVGIG (reference sequence).